This T cell receptor beta chain was retrieved from a study of vaccination effects on CD4 cells after COVID-19. In regard to this clone: What it binds is unknown.

After expansion with viral peptide pools in the ViraFEST assay, antigen-specific CD4+ T cells were sequenced. Subsequent to a culture period of about nine days, CD4+ T cells were isolated. Two-dose BNT162b2 or mRNA-1273 vaccination was given to participants. Some 2 million PBMC per well received 10 IU/ml IL-2 and approximately 11 ug/ml peptides in culture. Method: immunoSEQ multiplex PCR; TCRdb's copy keeps in-frame clones and lacks some. Among over 50,000 clones listed, around 78% were seen once. Germline V gene lookup returns CDR1 MNHEY and CDR2 SVGAGI. V dropped 9 bases and J dropped 9; count of bases not matched to a gene: 9. The CDR3 runs to 15 residues.

The source of this sequence is a human donor who received a COVID-19 vaccine. This material consisted of CD4+ T cells from PBMCs cultured with HCoV-229E spike peptides, taken after COVID-19 vaccination. V gene TRBV6-5 combines with J gene TRBJ2-1; 15 bases agree with TRBD2. CDR3 nucleotide sequence: TGTGCCAGTCCCCCGGGACTAGCGGGGGGTGGTGAGCAGTTCTTC. Its protein is CASPPGLAGGGEQFF.